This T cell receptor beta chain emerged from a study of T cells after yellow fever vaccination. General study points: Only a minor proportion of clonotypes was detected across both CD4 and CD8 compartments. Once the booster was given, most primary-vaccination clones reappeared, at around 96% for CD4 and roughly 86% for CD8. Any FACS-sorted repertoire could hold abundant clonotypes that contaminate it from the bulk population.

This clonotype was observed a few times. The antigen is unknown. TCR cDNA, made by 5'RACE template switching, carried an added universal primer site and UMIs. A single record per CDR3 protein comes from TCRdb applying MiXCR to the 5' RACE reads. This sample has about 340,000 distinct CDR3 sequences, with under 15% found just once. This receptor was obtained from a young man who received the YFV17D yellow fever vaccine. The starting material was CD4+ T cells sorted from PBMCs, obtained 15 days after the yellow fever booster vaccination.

CDR3 protein: CASGEWGTIETQYF. As DNA, the CDR3 is TGTGCCAGTGGTGAATGGGGAACTATAGAGACCCAGTACTTC. The V and J genes are TRBV19 and TRBJ2-5; D ambiguous. From germline, CDR1 is LNHDA and CDR2 SQIVND (reference sequence). V was pared by 8 bases and J by 4 bases, with 17 bases between. There are 14 residues in the CDR3.